The 21 T cell receptor beta chains presented below share a single source sample, sequenced in a study of cytomegalovirus exposure and HLA in healthy donors (dated by TCRdb to 2016 to 2017). Receptors were amplified or captured by the immunoSEQ multiplex PCR assay. A mixture of 60 forward primers for TCR Vbeta segments and 13 reverse primers for TCR Jbeta segments was used in the multiplex PCR. Drawn from immuneACCESS, this table holds only the in-frame rearrangements with V and J called that TCRdb kept. Clones are partly lost; checked studies trace under half to an unresolved V gene and leave the rest unexplained. The sample's table lists a count of fewer than 130,000 clones. The ten largest clonotypes hold more than 0.5% of the sample. Sample: PBMCs. Every receptor here comes from a man between 45 and 60 years old in good health and CMV-seronegative.

The gene calls are TRBV9 and TRBJ2-7; D is unclear. With 0 bases removed from V and 6 bases from J, the gap between germline ends came to 13 bases. This CDR3 contains 14 residues. Germline assignment: CDR1 SGDLS and CDR2 YYNGEE. CDR3: CASSVASKFGEQYF. DNA of the CDR3: TGTGCCAGCAGCGTAGCGTCGAAGTTCGGCGAGCAGTACTTC.

The chain combines TRBV27 with TRBJ2-1; D perhaps matches TRBD1 (6 bases). From germline, CDR1 is MNHEY and CDR2 SMNVEV (reference sequence). V lost 3 bases, J lost 4 bases, and 13 bases lay in between. The CDR3 spans 15 residues. This CDR3 is CASSFRTDSYNEQFF. The CDR3 coding sequence is TGTGCCAGCAGTTTCCGGACAGATTCATACAATGAGCAGTTCTTC.

The gene calls are TRBV2 and TRBJ1-1; 7 bases match TRBD1. With 9 bases clipped from V and 7 bases from J, the junction kept 8 bases outside the gene matches. Germline CDR1 is SNHLY and CDR2 is FYNNEI. This CDR3 is built from 12 residues. Written as DNA, the CDR3 is TGTGCCAGTCGGGACAGAGCTCTTGAAGCTTTCTTT. This codes for CASRDRALEAFF.

This chain uses TRBV7-2 with TRBJ2-3, with TRBD1 identical over 8 bases. Germline trimming cut 8 bases from V and 3 bases from J; bases unmatched to any gene: 1. CDR1 and CDR2 from the germline V gene are SGHTA and FQGNSA. The CDR3 consists of 12 residues. CDR3 DNA sequence: TGTGCCAGCGGACAGGGAACAGATACGCAGTATTTT. Protein sequence: CASGQGTDTQYF.

The rearrangement uses TRBV4-1 and TRBJ1-1; TRBD1 agrees at 7 bases. This CDR3 region has 15 residues. Germline V gene sequence: CDR1 MGHRA, CDR2 YSYEKL. V shed 0 bases, J shed 5 bases, and the junction held 6 bases outside the gene matches. The CDR3 here is CASSQDGARGTEAFF. CDR3 nucleotide sequence: TGCGCCAGCAGCCAAGATGGGGCCAGGGGGACTGAAGCTTTCTTT.

The chain links TRBV5-8 to TRBJ2-7, with D perhaps matching TRBD1 (6 bases). Trimming shortened V by 2 bases and J by 4 bases, and 10 bases separated the two germline ends. Per the germline V gene, CDR1 is SGHTS and CDR2 is YDEGEE. This CDR3 is 13 amino acids long. CDR3 DNA: TGTGCCAGCAGCTTCACAGGGCCTTACGAGCAGTACTTC. Its translation is CASSFTGPYEQYF.

V and J are TRBV18 and TRBJ1-1; TRBD1 matches at 8 bases. J was trimmed by 1 base and V by 0 bases; bases with no gene match: 1. Germline assignment: CDR1 KGHSH and CDR2 LQKENI. This CDR3 comprises 15 residues. This CDR3 reads CASSPPDRENTEAFF. DNA for the CDR3: TGTGCCAGCTCACCACCGGACAGGGAGAACACTGAAGCTTTCTTT.

This chain links TRBV4-2 with TRBJ2-7; TRBD1 matches at 7 bases. The trim removed 3 bases at V and 3 bases at J, leaving 14 bases unmatched. From germline, CDR1 is LGHNA and CDR2 YNFKEQ. This CDR3 region has 17 residues. The CDR3 DNA reads TGTGCCAGCAGCCAGACCGACCAGGGACAGATCCTCTACGAGCAGTACTTC. Translation: CASSQTDQGQILYEQYF.

The gene calls are TRBV18 and TRBJ1-1; D call uncertain. Germline-derived CDR1 and CDR2 are KGHSH and LQKENI. The CDR3 spans 15 residues. Trimming pared 0 bases from V and 4 bases from J, leaving 12 bases between. The CDR3: CASSPPQVGSTEAFF. The CDR3 region has the DNA TGTGCCAGCTCACCACCTCAGGTAGGGAGCACTGAAGCTTTCTTT.

The gene calls are TRBV11-2 and TRBJ2-5, with TRBD2 as a possible D gene (5 bases). The CDR3 is 14 residues long. CDR1 and CDR2 (germline): SGHAT, FQNNGV. Trimming shortened V by 5 bases and J by 1 base, and 11 bases separated the two germline ends. CDR3 coding DNA: TGTGCCAGCAGCATTTCGGGAAGCCAAGAGACCCAGTACTTC. This sequence encodes CASSISGSQETQYF.

This chain joins TRBV5-1 and TRBJ2-3; TRBD2 might be the D (6 bases). This CDR3 has 14 amino acids. Trimming cost V 6 bases and J 0 bases, with 11 bases left between them. Germline V lookup: CDR1 SGHRS, CDR2 YFSETQ. This chain's CDR3 is CASKRGGSTDTQYF. CDR3 DNA: TGCGCCAGCAAAAGAGGAGGGAGCACAGATACGCAGTATTTT.

V gene TRBV4-3 combines with J gene TRBJ2-2, with no clear D. Trimming removed 0 bases from V and 3 bases from J, with 8 bases in between. CDR3 length equals 15 residues. Germline V gene sequence: CDR1 LGHNA, CDR2 YSLEER. The CDR3 bases are TGCGCCAGCAGCCAAGATAATCGCGACACCGGGGAGCTGTTTTTT. As protein: CASSQDNRDTGELFF.

This rearrangement joins TRBV6-5 to TRBJ1-2, with D unclear. The CDR3 has 14 residues. Germline values: CDR1 MNHEY, CDR2 SVGAGI. Trimming left V 5 bases short and J 4 bases short, with 14 bases between. The CDR3 here is CASSQNGEVYGYTF. CDR3 coding DNA: TGTGCCAGCAGTCAAAATGGGGAGGTCTATGGCTACACCTTC.

CDR3 sequence: CATSRILQETQYF. In nucleotides, the CDR3 is TGTGCCACCAGCAGAATTCTGCAAGAGACCCAGTACTTC. This sequence joins TRBV15 and TRBJ2-5; D unclear. Germline CDR1 reads LNHNV; CDR2 reads YYDKDF (reference sequence). Trimming cost V 2 bases and J 2 bases, with 6 bases left between them. The length of the CDR3 is 13 residues.

This chain links TRBV7-8 with TRBJ2-7; D remains unclear. Germline V gene data show CDR1 as SGHVS and CDR2 as FQNEAQ. Trimming left V 2 bases short and J 5 bases short, with 4 bases between. This CDR3 has 11 residues. The CDR3 DNA reads TGTGCCAGCAGCTTATCCGACGAGCAGTACTTC. It codes for CASSLSDEQYF.

V and J are TRBV9 and TRBJ2-2; D may be TRBD2 (5 bases). The CDR3 is made up of 17 amino acids. Germline V lookup: CDR1 SGDLS, CDR2 YYNGEE. The V end lost 3 bases, the J end lost 0 bases, and 15 bases lay between the germline ends. The CDR3 sequence: CASSAGVGNANTGELFF. In DNA, the CDR3 is TGTGCCAGCAGCGCCGGGGTGGGTAACGCGAACACCGGGGAGCTGTTTTTT. The full variable domain, its missing parts supplied by reference TRBV9 and TRBJ2-2, is DSGVTQTPKHLITATGQRVTLRCSPRSGDLSVYWYQQSLDQGLQFLIQYYNGEERAKGNILERFSAQQFPDLHSELNLSSLELGDSALYFCASSAGVGNANTGELFFGEGSRLTVL.

The J gene is TRBJ2-2, the V gene TRBV5-5; tentatively, D is TRBD1 (6 bases). The V gene's germline CDR1 is SGHKS and CDR2 YYEKEE (reference sequence). V was shortened by 2 bases and J by 6 bases, with 8 bases between the two germline ends. The CDR3 consists of 13 residues. The CDR3 DNA follows: TGTGCCAGCAGCTTAACAGGGCCCGGGGAGCTGTTTTTT. It specifies CASSLTGPGELFF.

The chain joins TRBV4-1 to TRBJ2-2; D might be TRBD2 (6 bases). Germline V gene sequence: CDR1 MGHRA, CDR2 YSYEKL. Trimming took 5 bases from V and 3 from J, leaving 19 bases between them. The CDR3 sequence is 17 residues long. The CDR3 DNA reads as TGCGCCAGCAGCACCCACCCGGGGGTCAGGGACACCGGGGAGCTGTTTTTT. Protein sequence: CASSTHPGVRDTGELFF.

J is TRBJ2-5 and V is TRBV10-3, with D maybe TRBD2 (6 bases). The DNA end favors TRBJ2-7, so the J call may be wrong. The germline CDR1 and CDR2 sequences are ENHRY and SYGVKD. There are 16 residues in the CDR3. This chain's CDR3 is CAISDTGTASPYEQYF. CDR3 nucleotide sequence: TGTGCCATCAGTGATACCGGGACTGCCTCCCCCTACGAGCAGTACTTC.

V gene TRBV4-3 combines with J gene TRBJ2-5; D ambiguous. The assigned J gene may be wrong: the sequence end matches TRBJ2-7 better. Germline V lookup: CDR1 LGHNA, CDR2 YSLEER. The CDR3 runs to 14 residues. The CDR3, as DNA: TGCGCCAGCAGCCGCAACATAGACTCCTACGAGCAGTACTTC. Protein: CASSRNIDSYEQYF.

The chain employs TRBV19 and TRBJ2-5, with 8 bases that match TRBD1. This CDR3 comprises 13 residues. V lost 5 bases and J lost 5; bases outside the gene matches: 4. Per the germline V gene, CDR1 is LNHDA and CDR2 is SQIVND (reference sequence). The CDR3 here is CASSQGARETQYF. The CDR3 nucleotides are TGTGCCAGTAGTCAGGGGGCGAGGGAGACCCAGTACTTC.